A selection of T cell receptor beta chains follows, all from one sample in a study of CD8 T cells in Susac syndrome. TCRdb reprocessed the immunoSEQ multiplex PCR reads with MiXCR, giving one entry per CDR3 protein. Of some 200,000 distinct CDR3 sequences listed, approximately 94% are singletons. Sequenced sample: CD4+ T cells from PBMCs. These receptors came from a human donor with Susac syndrome. Both conserved end residues are part of each CDR3. A D gene is named only where the DNA matches it firmly. Clone sizes are given selectively: once, few, many, or a class where the clone is expanded.

DNA,CDR3,D,size,J,V
TGTGCCAGCAGTGAACGTCGACCTTCTCGCGACAATGAGCAGTTCTTC,CASSERRPSRDNEQFF,NA,NA,TRBJ2-1,TRBV25-1
TGTGCCATCAGCGTGACAGTACAAGAGACCCAGTACTTC,CAISVTVQETQYF,NA,NA,TRBJ2-5,TRBV10-3
TGCAGTGCTACACAAACTAGTGCAGATACGCAGTATTTT,CSATQTSADTQYF,NA,NA,TRBJ2-3,TRBV20-1
TGCAGCCATAGGGGAGGCACCACCGGGGAGCTGTTTTTT,CSHRGGTTGELFF,NA,NA,TRBJ2-2,TRBV29-1
TGTGCCAGCAGCAATCCCCACCAGGACGGAAACTACGAGCAGTACTTC,CASSNPHQDGNYEQYF,NA,once,TRBJ2-7,TRBV12-3/TRBV12-4
TGTGCCAGCAGCCAAGGACCGCCCCGGGGCTACACCTTC,CASSQGPPRGYTF,NA,NA,TRBJ1-2,TRBV3-1
TGTGCCAGCAGCCCACCCAGCTACAATGAGCAGTTCTTC,CASSPPSYNEQFF,NA,NA,TRBJ2-1,TRBV7-2
TGTGCCAGCTCACCACTAACAGGGTACACTGAAGCTTTCTTT,CASSPLTGYTEAFF,NA,NA,TRBJ1-1,TRBV18
TGTGCCTGGAGTAGCAGACAGGGTCAGGGGGGCTACACCTTC,CAWSSRQGQGGYTF,TRBD1,NA,TRBJ1-2,TRBV30
TGTGCCACCGAACTAGCGGGGGTCTACAATGAGCAGTTCTTC,CATELAGVYNEQFF,TRBD2,NA,TRBJ2-1,TRBV11-2
TGCAGCGCATTAGGGAGTGATGGCTACACCTTC,CSALGSDGYTF,NA,NA,TRBJ1-2,TRBV29-1
TGTGCCATCAGTGAATCCACCTATCAGCCCCAGCATTTT,CAISESTYQPQHF,NA,NA,TRBJ1-5,TRBV10-3
TGCGCCAGCAGCCAGGACACGGACCGGTCAATTCCCCAGCATTTT,CASSQDTDRSIPQHF,NA,NA,TRBJ1-5,TRBV4-1
TGCAGTGCCACACAGGGTGTGAGAGAAAAACTGTTTTTT,CSATQGVREKLFF,NA,NA,TRBJ1-4,TRBV20-1
TGTGCCAGCAGCTTATTGACTATCGGGGATGAGCAGTTCTTC,CASSLLTIGDEQFF,NA,NA,TRBJ2-1,TRBV7-9
TGTGCCAGCAGCTTGAACCACGGGAATGAGCAGTTCTTC,CASSLNHGNEQFF,NA,NA,TRBJ2-1,TRBV5-6
TGTGCCATCAGTGCGGGAGCAAATCAGCCCCAGCATTTT,CAISAGANQPQHF,NA,NA,TRBJ1-5,TRBV10-3
TGCAGCGTCGGACACTTTCAAGAGACCCAGTACTTC,CSVGHFQETQYF,NA,NA,TRBJ2-5,TRBV29-1
TGTGCCAGCAGTGAGCCGGACAGTTCATACGAGCAGTACTTC,CASSEPDSSYEQYF,NA,NA,TRBJ2-7,TRBV2
TGTGCCAGCACCCTCAGTGGGATTAACTATGGCTACACCTTC,CASTLSGINYGYTF,NA,NA,TRBJ1-2,TRBV3-1
TGTGCCAGCAGTTACTTCTTGACTAGCGGACGCACAGATACGCAGTATTTT,CASSYFLTSGRTDTQYF,TRBD2,NA,TRBJ2-3,TRBV6-2/TRBV6-3
TGCGCCAGCAGCCTTGGGCTGGACTACAATGAGCAGTTCTTC,CASSLGLDYNEQFF,NA,NA,TRBJ2-1,TRBV4-1
TGCGCCAGCAGCCAAGGGGAAGACAGGGAGGCCACTGAAGCTTTCTTT,CASSQGEDREATEAFF,TRBD1,NA,TRBJ1-1,TRBV4-1
TGTGCCAGCAGCCAAGAGGGGGACAGTTCCTACGAGCAGTACTTC,CASSQEGDSSYEQYF,TRBD1,NA,TRBJ2-7,TRBV4-2
TGTGCCAGCTCACCTAGCGGGGGGACGTGGGAGACCCAGTACTTC,CASSPSGGTWETQYF,TRBD2,NA,TRBJ2-5,TRBV18
TGCAGTGCTAGAGAAGCAGGACAGACCCAGTACTTC,CSAREAGQTQYF,NA,NA,TRBJ2-5,TRBV20-1
TGTGCCAGCAGCGTAGGTGGACTAGCGTCGACCCAGTACTTC,CASSVGGLASTQYF,TRBD2,NA,TRBJ2-5,TRBV7-9
TGCAGCGTCCGGACACAGGGACAGAACACTGAAGCTTTCTTT,CSVRTQGQNTEAFF,NA,NA,TRBJ1-1,TRBV29-1
TGTGCCTGGACTGTAGGGCAGGGGGACCTCAATGAGCAGTTCTTC,CAWTVGQGDLNEQFF,TRBD1,NA,TRBJ2-1,TRBV30
TGTGCCAGCAGCTTGAGGTGGGCGACAGGCAATAGCAATCAGCCCCAGCATTTT,CASSLRWATGNSNQPQHF,NA,NA,TRBJ1-5,TRBV7-2
TGTGCCAGCAGTTTCGGGACAGGGCTCTACGAGCAGTACTTC,CASSFGTGLYEQYF,TRBD1,NA,TRBJ2-7,TRBV27
TGTGCCATCAGTGGGACGGATCGGGAGCAGAATTCACCCCTCCACTTT,CAISGTDREQNSPLHF,NA,NA,TRBJ1-6,TRBV10-3
TGCAGCGTTGAAGATCCTCCTCCCGGGGAGCTGTTTTTT,CSVEDPPPGELFF,NA,NA,TRBJ2-2,TRBV29-1
TGCAGTGCCGATCCGGGACCTAAGGCTGGGCAACTGTTTTTT,CSADPGPKAGQLFF,NA,NA,TRBJ1-4,TRBV20-1
TGTGCCACCAGTGATCCGGGACAGGGTAACCCCGGGGAGCTGTTTTTT,CATSDPGQGNPGELFF,TRBD1,NA,TRBJ2-2,TRBV24-1
TGTGCCTGGAGTGTACCTCTGGGGAGAGGTGGCTACACCTTC,CAWSVPLGRGGYTF,NA,NA,TRBJ1-2,TRBV30
TGCAGCGTTGGAATGGGACAGGACAATGAGCAGTTCTTC,CSVGMGQDNEQFF,TRBD1,NA,TRBJ2-1,TRBV29-1
TGCAGTGCCAGACAGGGACCTAACTATGGCTACACCTTC,CSARQGPNYGYTF,TRBD1,NA,TRBJ1-2,TRBV20-1
TGCGCCAGCAGCTATACCACCGGGGAGCTGTTTTTT,CASSYTTGELFF,NA,NA,TRBJ2-2,TRBV4-3
TGTGCCAGCAGCCTCTCTAGCGTAACCGGGGAGCTGTTTTTT,CASSLSSVTGELFF,NA,NA,TRBJ2-2,TRBV14
TGTGCCAGCAGCGCCGACAGGGGGCCTGAGGAGACCCAGTACTTC,CASSADRGPEETQYF,TRBD1,NA,TRBJ2-5,TRBV7-9
TGTGCCAGCAGCCCATATGGTTCTGGGACAGGGCTCTTTAGGACCGGGGAGCTGTTTTTT,CASSPYGSGTGLFRTGELFF,TRBD1,NA,TRBJ2-2,TRBV11-2